A single TCR beta chain is shown here with its context. Its antigen remains unidentified. V lost 4 bases to trimming and J lost 0 bases, with 13 bases between them. The CDR3 is 15 amino acids. Germline values: CDR1 MGHDK, CDR2 SYGVNS. The data originate from a study of CD8+ T cells in alopecia areata. Overall study results and limits: Normal scalp showed lower clonality than lesional scalp, especially alopecia totalis/universalis. Tofacitinib delivered significant drops in scalp clonality and in expanded CD8+ clones among the top 100.

Following RNA extraction, reverse transcription yielded cDNA that acted as the sequencing template. Data came from immunoSEQ multiplex PCR; TCRdb stores just in-frame clones and leaves some out. The sample has about 42,000 clones, 50% to 70% seen once. Treatment described: oral pan-JAK inhibitor, 5-10 mg twice daily. The starting material was CD8+ T cells sorted from blood, obtained at week 4, from a patient treated with tofacitinib. The chain links TRBV25-1 to TRBJ2-7; a possible D gene is TRBD2 (5 bases). The receptor was isolated from a human donor with alopecia areata. In DNA, the CDR3 is TGTGCCAGCAGTGCCCTAGACGGGAACTCCTACGAGCAGTACTTC. Amino acid sequence: CASSALDGNSYEQYF.